This TCR beta chain was identified in a study of T cell responses to AZD1222 COVID-19 vaccine. Profiled with immunoSEQ multiplex PCR; TCRdb holds only in-frame clones, not every one. The sample consists of 100,000 to 150,000 clones, 88% of them appearing once. The analysis combined second doses at about 4 or about 12 weeks. The germline CDR1 and CDR2 sequences are LGHNA and YSLEER. The CDR3 totals 16 residues. The V and J ends lost 1 base and 3 bases, in that order; junction bases with no gene match: 3. This TCR came from an adult who received the AZD1222 COVID-19 vaccine. The starting material was peripheral blood, obtained 28 days after the second AZD1222 dose. The genes are TRBV4-3 and TRBJ2-1; 10 bases fit TRBD1. The CDR3 is CASSQGQGADYNEQFF. CDR3 coding DNA: TGCGCCAGCAGCCAAGGACAGGGGGCCGACTACAATGAGCAGTTCTTC.